This TCR beta chain was obtained from a study of cytomegalovirus exposure and HLA in healthy donors. Study-wide background: The use of the same platform for the roughly 110 validation repertoires and the roughly 700 first-cohort repertoires was reported by a later analysis.

Whole-study results and caveats: Cytomegalovirus status was reportedly diagnosed by the classifier with high sensitivity and specificity.

Only in-frame clones appear in the TCRdb table, and some are missing; sequencing was by immunoSEQ multiplex PCR. The data show 60,000 to 85,000 clones, with around 94% seen just once and less than 2% held by the top ten. As for this clone: Its antigen is undetermined.

The donors were part of the validation cohort of 95 to 150 subjects. That cohort was separate from the first cohort, which comprised 500 to 850 subjects. The TCR was taken from a man younger than 30 in good health and CMV-seropositive. Sequenced: PBMCs.

The CDR3 DNA follows: TGTGCCAGCAGCCGATTACAGCCGGGACTAGGAACCGGGGAGCTGTTTTTT. Translation: CASSRLQPGLGTGELFF. The rearrangement joins TRBV7-3 to TRBJ2-2, with 8 positions matching TRBD2. CDR1 is SGHTA and CDR2 is FQGTGA in the germline V gene. V was pared by 5 bases and J by 5 bases, with 13 bases of the junction left unmatched. CDR3 length: 17 amino acids.